Below, one TCR beta chain is given with its context. The CDR3 loop spans 15 amino acids. The germline V gene has CDR1 GTSNPN and CDR2 SVGIG (reference sequence). The V gene lost 4 bases and the J gene lost 7 bases, with 22 bases spanning the gap. Here immunoSEQ multiplex PCR was the method, and the copy in TCRdb shows in-frame clones only, minus some. Of tens of thousands of clones in the sample, around 80% were seen once. This sample is part of a study of blood T cell repertoires in COVID-19. The sequence derives from a man between 25 and 39 years old with COVID-19, enrolled during active disease. The specimen was peripheral blood. V gene TRBV30 combines with J gene TRBJ2-5; possibly TRBD2 for D (6 bases). DNA for the CDR3: TGTGCCTGGATCCCACCCGGGACTCCTGAGGGGACCCAGTACTTC. Translation gives CAWIPPGTPEGTQYF.